Only one count was recorded for the clone carrying this TCR beta chain. Antigen: not known. The germline gives CDR1 SGHVS, CDR2 FQNEAQ. The V end was cut by 3 bases, the J end by 4 bases, with 9 bases between. CDR3 size: 14 residues. This sample stems from a study of T cell responses to AZD1222 COVID-19 vaccine. Measured with immunoSEQ multiplex PCR; TCRdb has only the in-frame clones, and not every one. Of about 130,000 clones in the sample, around 89% were seen once. Study outcomes and limitations: White British people made up most donors, females outnumbered males, and clonal diversity was possibly underestimated. Two AZD1222 doses significantly raised spike-specific TCR breadth and depth over controls. Vaccine-associated CD4 TCRs ranged over spike, dominating at 160-218 and 743-854.

The chain is built from TRBV7-8 and TRBJ1-4, with D perhaps matching TRBD1 (5 bases). Source: peripheral blood, taken 28 days after the second AZD1222 dose. The TCR sequence derives from an adult who received the AZD1222 COVID-19 vaccine. Written as DNA, the CDR3 is TGTGCCAGCAGCTTTCGAGGGGATAATGAAAAACTGTTTTTT. Its translation: CASSFRGDNEKLFF.